One sample yielded the 19 T cell receptor beta chains listed below, sequenced in a study of cytomegalovirus exposure and HLA in healthy donors (dated by TCRdb to about 2017). The library was made by the immunoSEQ multiplex PCR assay. TCRdb obtained this table from immuneACCESS and retained in-frame rearrangements with V and J assigned. These tables miss some clones; where compared with another copy, unresolved V genes account for less than half of the shortfall, and the remainder is unexplained. Counted in this sample were under 200,000 clones; 86% of them appeared once. The ten most abundant clones make up under 7% of the sample. Sequenced: PBMCs. Receptors originate from a woman in her twenties or thirties in good health and CMV-seronegative.

The chain combines TRBV5-6 with TRBJ1-6; 7 bases fit TRBD1. In germline, CDR1 is SGHDT, CDR2 YYEEEE. V gave up 3 bases and J gave up 6 bases; unmatched junction bases: 9. This CDR3 is 16 amino acids long. The CDR3 coding sequence is TGTGCCAGCAGCTACACCGGGACAGTTCTTAATTCACCCCTCCACTTT. Its protein product is CASSYTGTVLNSPLHF.

V gene TRBV28 combines with J gene TRBJ2-7; the D is unclear. With 9 bases removed from V and 2 bases from J, the gap between germline ends came to 14 bases. The germline gives CDR1 MDHEN, CDR2 SYDVKM. The CDR3 totals 13 residues. Written as DNA, the CDR3 is TGTGCCAGTCGTACACCGTATCCCTACGAGCAGTACTTC. It translates to CASRTPYPYEQYF.

The chain has TRBV5-1 and TRBJ2-7; 10 nucleotides align to TRBD2. Germline-derived CDR1 and CDR2 are SGHRS and YFSETQ. Unmatched junction bases numbered 2, after V lost 0 bases and J lost 2 bases. The CDR3 loop spans 15 amino acids. CDR3 in amino acids: CASSLGGTSAYEQYF. In DNA form, the CDR3 reads TGCGCCAGCAGCTTGGGCGGGACTAGCGCCTACGAGCAGTACTTC.

In this sample, this clone turned up once. The gene calls are TRBV5-1 and TRBJ1-2, with 12 bases that match TRBD1. Germline-derived CDR1 and CDR2 are SGHRS and YFSETQ. V was pared by 4 bases and J by 7 bases, with 5 bases of the junction left unmatched. The CDR3 is 14 residues long. CDR3 region: CASSLGQGALGYTF. The CDR3 coding sequence is TGCGCCAGCAGCCTGGGACAGGGGGCGCTTGGCTACACCTTC.

This rearrangement joins TRBV27 to TRBJ2-2; D is undetermined. The CDR3 runs to 13 residues. Germline CDR1 is MNHEY and CDR2 is SMNVEV (reference sequence). V was shortened by 7 bases and J by 4 bases, with 10 bases between the two germline ends. The CDR3 DNA reads as TGTGCCAGCACTAAGGAGCTCACCGGGGAGCTGTTTTTT. Its protein is CASTKELTGELFF.

This chain uses TRBV7-2 with TRBJ1-6; a possible D gene is TRBD1 (5 bases). Germline lookup yields CDR1 SGHTA and CDR2 FQGNSA. V gave up 1 base and J gave up 7 bases, with 11 bases separating them. The CDR3 has 15 amino acids. CDR3 residues: CASSLGGGMNSPLHF. Written as DNA, the CDR3 is TGTGCCAGCAGCTTAGGCGGGGGTATGAATTCACCCCTCCACTTT.

The chain uses TRBV5-1 and TRBJ2-5, with a tentative D call TRBD2 (7 bases). Per the germline V gene, CDR1 is SGHRS and CDR2 is YFSETQ. CDR3 length: 15 residues. The V end was cut by 0 bases, the J end by 2 bases, with 11 bases between. CDR3 DNA: TGCGCCAGCAGCTTGGCGGGGGGCTGGCAAGAGACCCAGTACTTC. Protein sequence: CASSLAGGWQETQYF. Looking up the rest from reference TRBV5-1 and TRBJ2-5 gives the full variable domain: KAGVTQTPRYLIKTRGQQVTLSCSPISGHRSVSWYQQTPGQGLQFLFEYFSETQRNKGNFPGRFSGRQFSNSRSEMNVSTLELGDSALYLCASSLAGGWQETQYFGPGTRLLVL.

This clone is a singleton in its sample. The chain links TRBV6-5 to TRBJ1-2, with D tentatively TRBD1 (6 bases). CDR3 length equals 15 residues. Germline V CDR1 and CDR2: MNHEY, SVGAGI. V lost 0 bases and J lost 8, with 16 bases in between. The CDR3 loop reads CASSYSGGGRGGYTF. In DNA form, the CDR3 reads TGTGCCAGCAGTTACTCGGGAGGGGGAAGAGGGGGCTACACCTTC.

The rearrangement uses TRBV27 and TRBJ2-7, with 11 bases fitting TRBD1. The V segment lost 8 bases and the J segment 5 bases; nucleotides outside the gene matches: 8. CDR1 is MNHEY and CDR2 is SMNVEV in the germline V gene (reference sequence). CDR3 size: 14 residues. CDR3 coding DNA: TGTGCCAGCCGGATCCGGGACAGGGGGAACGAGCAGTACTTC. It specifies CASRIRDRGNEQYF.

V gene TRBV18 combines with J gene TRBJ2-2; perhaps TRBD2 as D (6 bases). Trimming removed 2 bases at V and 1 base at J, with 14 bases between. Germline V gene data show CDR1 as KGHSH and CDR2 as LQKENI. The CDR3 sequence is 17 residues long. CDR3 region: CASSPSRASENTGELFF. DNA of the CDR3: TGTGCCAGCTCACCAAGCCGGGCTAGCGAGAACACCGGGGAGCTGTTTTTT.

The V and J genes are TRBV28 and TRBJ2-3; perhaps TRBD2 as D (6 bases). CDR3 length: 15 amino acids. V was pared by 2 bases and J by 2 bases, with 11 bases between. CDR1 and CDR2 from the germline V gene are MDHEN and SYDVKM. The CDR3 spells CASSLHSGSTDTQYF. Written as DNA, the CDR3 is TGTGCCAGCAGTTTACATAGCGGATCCACAGATACGCAGTATTTT. Full variable domain (rest looked up from reference TRBV28 and TRBJ2-3): DVKVTQSSRYLVKRTGEKVFLECVQDMDHENMFWYRQDPGLGLRLIYFSYDVKMKEKGDIPEGYSVSREKKERFSLILESASTNQTSMYLCASSLHSGSTDTQYFGPGTRLTVL.

The V gene is TRBV14, the J gene TRBJ1-2, with D possibly being TRBD1 (5 bases). From germline, CDR1 is SGHDN and CDR2 FVKESK. V lost 3 bases and J lost 7, with 18 bases in between. The CDR3 is 15 amino acids. CDR3: CASSQGTGPKGGYTF. CDR3 nucleotide sequence: TGTGCCAGCAGCCAGGGGACGGGGCCGAAGGGTGGCTACACCTTC. Complete variable domain (other parts from reference TRBV14 and TRBJ1-2): EAGVTQFPSHSVIEKGQTVTLRCDPISGHDNLYWYRRVMGKEIKFLLHFVKESKQDESGMPNNRFLAERTGGTYSTLKVQPAELEDSGVYFCASSQGTGPKGGYTFGSGTRLTVV.

V and J are TRBV10-1 and TRBJ2-1, with 10 bases that match TRBD1. The CDR3 is 15 residues long. Trimming at V came to 5 bases and at J to 6 bases, leaving 7 bases not matched to a gene. Germline V gene data show CDR1 as WNHNN and CDR2 as SYGVQD (reference sequence). The chain's CDR3 is CASSLPGQGINEQFF. As DNA, the CDR3 is TGCGCCAGCAGTTTACCGGGACAGGGGATCAATGAGCAGTTCTTC.

This chain links TRBV2 with TRBJ2-7; 7 bases match TRBD2. Trimming removed 7 bases from V and 2 bases from J; junction bases left unmatched: 5. Germline CDR1 and CDR2: SNHLY and FYNNEI. The CDR3 extends over 13 amino acids. The CDR3 DNA reads TGTGCCAGCAACGCGGGAGCGCCCTACGAGCAGTACTTC. This sequence encodes CASNAGAPYEQYF.

The chain has TRBV5-6 and TRBJ1-5; TRBD1 is a possible D gene (6 bases). CDR1 SGHDT and CDR2 YYEEEE come from the germline V gene. Trimming cost V 4 bases and J 0 bases, with 20 bases left between them. The CDR3 totals 18 residues. CDR3 protein: CASSRKTNREYSNQPQHF. The CDR3 nucleotides are TGTGCCAGCAGCCGGAAAACTAACAGGGAGTATAGCAATCAGCCCCAGCATTTT.

The CDR3 protein is CASSTQGQGFYEQYF. CDR3 nucleotides: TGTGCCAGCAGCACGCAGGGACAGGGGTTCTACGAGCAGTACTTC. The V gene is TRBV7-8, the J gene TRBJ2-7, with TRBD1 matching over 10 bases. This CDR3 has 15 residues. Looked up from germline, CDR1 is SGHVS and CDR2 is FQNEAQ. J gave up 3 bases and V 5 bases, and 7 bases lay outside the gene matches.

The rearrangement links TRBV19 to TRBJ2-3; 9 bases fit TRBD2. The V and J ends lost 5 bases and 1 base, in that order; junction bases with no gene match: 13. Germline-derived CDR1 and CDR2 are LNHDA and SQIVND (reference sequence). The CDR3 is made up of 18 amino acids. The CDR3 sequence is CASSWRGGFNVGTDTQYF. The CDR3 DNA is TGTGCCAGTAGTTGGCGGGGGGGATTTAACGTCGGCACAGATACGCAGTATTTT.

The rearrangement joins TRBV6-5 to TRBJ2-7; 13 bases match TRBD2. The CDR3 has 15 residues. In germline, CDR1 is MNHEY, CDR2 SVGAGI. V dropped 5 bases and J dropped 0; count of bases not matched to a gene: 1. The CDR3 DNA reads as TGTGCCAGCAGTACTAGCGGGGGGGCCTCCTACGAGCAGTACTTC. Protein sequence: CASSTSGGASYEQYF.

The rearrangement joins TRBV4-3 to TRBJ1-1; no firm D call. CDR3 length equals 15 residues. In germline, CDR1 is LGHNA, CDR2 YSLEER. Deletions cut 2 bases from V and 0 bases from J, with 10 bases between. CDR3 protein: CASSQQADMNTEAFF. In DNA form, the CDR3 reads TGCGCCAGCAGCCAACAGGCCGACATGAACACTGAAGCTTTCTTT.